A single sample is the source of the 29 T cell receptor beta chains below, sequenced in a study of blood T cell repertoires in COVID-19. Only in-frame clones appear in the TCRdb table, and some are missing; sequencing was by immunoSEQ multiplex PCR. Of a few hundred thousand clones detected, over 75% appear once; the ten largest clones hold 2% to 3%. Specimen: peripheral blood. The receptors here all came from a woman between 65 and 79 years old with COVID-19, enrolled during active disease.

This sequence joins TRBV7-6 and TRBJ1-6, with 10 bases that match TRBD1. Germline trimming cut 7 bases from V and 10 bases from J; bases unmatched to any gene: 7. The CDR3 sequence is 14 residues long. From germline, CDR1 is SGHVS and CDR2 FNYEAQ. The CDR3 sequence: CASKGRTGGSPLHF. Here the CDR3 DNA reads TGTGCCAGCAAGGGTCGGACAGGGGGGTCACCCCTCCACTTT.

V usage is TRBV2 and J usage is TRBJ2-7; 10 nucleotides match TRBD2. V dropped 6 bases and J dropped 3; count of bases not matched to a gene: 8. The germline V gene encodes CDR1 SNHLY and CDR2 FYNNEI. The CDR3 has 15 residues. The CDR3 loop is CASRFLAGAIYEQYF. The CDR3 nucleotides read TGTGCCAGCAGATTTCTAGCGGGGGCCATCTACGAGCAGTACTTC.

The chain couples TRBV11-2 to TRBJ1-2; a possible D gene is TRBD1 (6 bases). The germline V gene encodes CDR1 SGHAT and CDR2 FQNNGV. V lost 1 base to trimming and J lost 7 bases, with 13 bases between them. The CDR3 length is 14 residues. The CDR3 reads CASSLASRGGGYTF. CDR3 sequence (DNA): TGTGCCAGCAGCTTAGCGTCCAGGGGCGGTGGCTACACCTTC.

The chain uses TRBV6-6 and TRBJ1-5; possibly TRBD1 for D (5 bases). Germline CDR1 is MNHNY and CDR2 is SVGAGI (reference sequence). The V end lost 3 bases, the J end lost 4 bases, and 10 bases lay between the germline ends. The CDR3 is 14 residues long. CDR3 DNA sequence: TGTGCCAGCAGTTATGCGGGGGGGAATCAGCCCCAGCATTTT. Translated: CASSYAGGNQPQHF.

V usage is TRBV6-5 and J usage is TRBJ1-2; D gene uncertain. This CDR3 spans 14 amino acids. Germline CDR1 and CDR2: MNHEY and SVGAGI. V shed 0 bases and J shed 4 bases, with 9 bases lying between them. CDR3 sequence (DNA): TGTGCCAGCAGTTACTCGTACGGTCCCTATGGCTACACCTTC. Translated: CASSYSYGPYGYTF.

The chain links TRBV6-6 to TRBJ2-3; tentatively, D is TRBD2 (6 bases). V was cut by 7 bases and J by 1 base, with 12 bases left in between. Germline V lookup: CDR1 MNHNY, CDR2 SVGAGI (reference sequence). The CDR3 is 14 amino acids. The CDR3 loop is CASNSGGGTDTQYF. The DNA for the CDR3 is TGTGCCAGCAACTCCGGGGGTGGCACAGATACGCAGTATTTT.

This clone was picked up one time. The sample contains more than one DNA sequence encoding this CDR3. This chain links TRBV5-1 with TRBJ2-1; 9 nucleotides line up with TRBD1. This CDR3 spans 15 amino acids. With V trimmed by 0 bases and J by 2 bases, 0 bases remained unmatched. Germline V CDR1 and CDR2: SGHRS, YFSETQ. Here the CDR3 reads CASSLGQGAYNEQFF. CDR3 nucleotide sequence: TGCGCCAGCAGCTTGGGACAGGGGGCCTACAATGAGCAGTTCTTC.

The chain employs TRBV7-2 and TRBJ2-1; no reliable D call. V lost 8 bases and J 3 bases, leaving 14 bases between the germline ends. The CDR3 totals 14 residues. Germline V gives CDR1 SGHTA, CDR2 FQGNSA. Here the CDR3 DNA reads TGTGCCAGCCTCTTATCTCGAGACTACAATGAGCAGTTCTTC. It specifies CASLLSRDYNEQFF.

In this sample, this clone turned up many times. The CDR3 is CASSYQENTEAFF. The CDR3 bases are TGTGCCAGCAGTTACCAGGAGAACACTGAAGCTTTCTTT. The gene calls are TRBV6-2 or TRBV6-3 and TRBJ1-1; D unresolved. This CDR3 spans 13 amino acids. Germline V lookup: CDR1 MNHEY, CDR2 SVGEGT. V lost 2 bases, J lost 1 base, and 5 bases lay in between.

The rearrangement links TRBV4-3 to TRBJ2-2, with TRBD2 identical over 8 bases. V trimming: 1 base; J trimming: 4 bases; junction bases outside the gene matches: 11. There are 18 residues in the CDR3. CDR1 is LGHNA, CDR2 YSLEER, per germline. As DNA, the CDR3 is TGCGCCAGCAGCCAAGCAGAAGGGCGGGGGGCCGGCACCGGGGAGCTGTTTTTT. Translating gives CASSQAEGRGAGTGELFF.

This clone has ten or more counts. The chain couples TRBV19 to TRBJ2-7; TRBD2 aligns across 7 bases. Germline V gene sequence: CDR1 LNHDA, CDR2 SQIVND (reference sequence). This CDR3 has 11 residues. Trimming took 6 bases from V and 6 from J; bases not matched to a gene: 2. The CDR3 DNA reads TGTGCCAGTAGAAGCGGGGTCGAGCAGTACTTC. Residues: CASRSGVEQYF.

This clone came up a few times. This sequence joins TRBV14 and TRBJ2-7, with D possibly matching TRBD2 (5 bases). CDR1 SGHDN and CDR2 FVKESK come from the germline V gene. V gave up 4 bases and J gave up 1 base, with 11 bases separating them. CDR3 size: 14 residues. CDR3 sequence reads: CASSRRGQSYEQYF. The DNA of the CDR3 is TGTGCCAGCAGCCGAAGAGGGCAGTCCTACGAGCAGTACTTC. Based on the CDR3 plus reference TRBV14 and TRBJ2-7, the full variable domain is EAGVTQFPSHSVIEKGQTVTLRCDPISGHDNLYWYRRVMGKEIKFLLHFVKESKQDESGMPNNRFLAERTGGTYSTLKVQPAELEDSGVYFCASSRRGQSYEQYFGPGTRLTVT.

The V gene is TRBV3-1 (or the pseudogene TRBV3-2), the J gene TRBJ1-2, with TRBD1 identical over 9 bases. After removal of 4 bases from V and 4 bases from J, the junction contained 10 bases not matched to a gene. Germline loops: CDR1 LGHDT, CDR2 YNNKEL (reference sequence). The CDR3 totals 16 residues. The CDR3 region is CASSPPPGQGTYGYTF. In DNA, the CDR3 is TGTGCCAGCAGCCCTCCCCCGGGACAGGGTACCTATGGCTACACCTTC.

A word on this clone: This CDR3 is also generated by other DNA sequences in the sample. The CDR3 sequence is CASSYGTGTYEQYF. The CDR3 DNA follows: TGTGCCAGCAGTTACGGGACAGGGACGTACGAGCAGTACTTC. V gene TRBV6-6 combines with J gene TRBJ2-7; 9 bases map to TRBD1. With V trimmed by 2 bases and J by 4 bases, 3 bases remained unmatched. The CDR3 is 14 amino acids. Germline V gives CDR1 MNHNY, CDR2 SVGAGI (reference sequence).

V usage is TRBV5-1 and J usage is TRBJ2-2; 7 positions match TRBD1. Trimming removed 3 bases from V and 2 bases from J; junction bases left unmatched: 7. The length of the CDR3 is 16 residues. CDR1 and CDR2 from the germline V gene are SGHRS and YFSETQ. This CDR3 reads CASSYPGTDNTGELFF. In nucleotides, the CDR3 is TGCGCCAGCAGCTACCCCGGGACAGACAACACCGGGGAGCTGTTTTTT. Supplemented by reference TRBV5-1 and TRBJ2-2, the full variable domain reads KAGVTQTPRYLIKTRGQQVTLSCSPISGHRSVSWYQQTPGQGLQFLFEYFSETQRNKGNFPGRFSGRQFSNSRSEMNVSTLELGDSALYLCASSYPGTDNTGELFFGEGSRLTVL.

This chain joins TRBV10-3 and TRBJ1-2, with D possibly TRBD1 on 5 matching bases. V was cut by 10 bases and J by 5 bases, with 14 bases left in between. This CDR3 contains 12 residues. Germline V gene sequence: CDR1 ENHRY, CDR2 SYGVKD. The CDR3 region is CATRREGYGYTF. The DNA for the CDR3 is TGTGCCACTCGCAGGGAGGGGTATGGCTACACCTTC.

The chain couples TRBV7-2 to TRBJ2-7, with unresolved D. The CDR3 length is 12 residues. V was clipped by 2 bases and J by 2 bases, with 4 bases between them. Germline CDR1 and CDR2: SGHTA and FQGNSA. CDR3 coding DNA: TGTGCCAGCAGCTTACCCACCTACGAGCAGTACTTC. It yields the protein CASSLPTYEQYF.

This clone was detected only once. The CDR3 reads CASSFTSGTGTGELFF. The CDR3 DNA reads TGTGCCAGCAGCTTCACTAGCGGGACCGGCACCGGGGAGCTGTTTTTT. The chain recombines TRBV7-9 with TRBJ2-2, with 10 positions matching TRBD2. Looked up from germline, CDR1 is SEHNR and CDR2 is FQNEAQ (reference sequence). J lost 4 bases, V lost 3 bases, and 5 bases had no gene match. This CDR3 is built from 16 residues.

This clone was seen a few times. The V call is TRBV2, the J call TRBJ1-2, with 8 bases identical to TRBD1. The CDR3 is 14 residues long. Germline loops: CDR1 SNHLY, CDR2 FYNNEI. V was pared by 4 bases and J by 8 bases, with 9 bases of the junction left unmatched. The CDR3 DNA is TGTGCCAGCAGTGTAGGGGGACAGGTTTACGGCTACACCTTC. This codes for CASSVGGQVYGYTF.

This clone was picked up one time. This chain links TRBV6-5 with TRBJ2-1; the match to TRBD2 covers 9 bases. V lost 6 bases to trimming and J lost 4 bases; unmatched junction nucleotides: 7. The CDR3 spans 15 residues. The germline CDR1 and CDR2 sequences are MNHEY and SVGAGI. The CDR3: CASSLASGTYNEQFF. CDR3 nucleotides: TGTGCCAGCAGCCTTGCTAGCGGGACTTACAATGAGCAGTTCTTC.

The genes are TRBV11-2 and TRBJ2-7, with TRBD1 matching over 10 bases. This CDR3 has 16 residues. Germline V gives CDR1 SGHAT, CDR2 FQNNGV. J lost 5 bases, V lost 1 base, and 8 bases had no gene match. The CDR3 coding sequence is TGTGCCAGCAGCTTAGCTCGGGGGGACAGGGGAAACGAGCAGTACTTC. Translated, it gives CASSLARGDRGNEQYF.

V gene TRBV10-3 combines with J gene TRBJ2-5, with TRBD1 matching 8 bases. Losses at the gene ends were 4 bases for V and 3 bases for J; bases not matched to a gene: 4. The germline V gene encodes CDR1 ENHRY and CDR2 SYGVKD. The CDR3 sequence is 14 residues long. For the CDR3, the DNA is TGTGCCATCAGTGGGACAGGGTTGGAAGAGACCCAGTACTTC. This gives the protein CAISGTGLEETQYF.

The chain combines TRBV6-6 with TRBJ1-1, with D perhaps matching TRBD1 (6 bases). The CDR3 covers 15 residues. Trimming shortened V by 2 bases and J by 1 base, and 11 bases separated the two germline ends. Germline-derived CDR1 and CDR2 are MNHNY and SVGAGI (reference sequence). The CDR3 DNA follows: TGTGCCAGCAGTTACGCCGGGACACGGAACACTGAAGCTTTCTTT. It translates to CASSYAGTRNTEAFF.

The chain combines TRBV7-2 with TRBJ1-2, with TRBD1 matching over 11 bases. CDR3 length: 15 residues. Per germline, CDR1 SGHTA and CDR2 FQGNSA. The J segment lost 6 bases and the V segment lost 3 bases, leaving 6 bases of the junction unmatched. The CDR3 loop reads CASSLAGDRGDGYTF. As DNA, the CDR3 is TGTGCCAGCAGCTTGGCTGGGGACAGGGGGGATGGCTACACCTTC.

The DNA of the CDR3 is TGTGCCAGCAGCCCCGGACTAGCGGGAGGGGAAGAGACCCAGTACTTC. The encoded protein is CASSPGLAGGEETQYF. The V and J genes are TRBV5-8 and TRBJ2-5; TRBD2 agrees at 15 bases. The trim removed 4 bases at V and 3 bases at J, leaving 4 bases unmatched. CDR1 is SGHTS, CDR2 YDEGEE, per germline. The CDR3 is 16 amino acids.

This clone was seen only a few times. The rearrangement uses TRBV18 and TRBJ1-5; 12 bases agree with TRBD1. CDR1 and CDR2 (germline): KGHSH, LQKENI. This CDR3 region has 17 residues. V trimming: 3 bases; J trimming: 2 bases; junction bases outside the gene matches: 5. The CDR3 region is CASSPGTGGLGNQPQHF. CDR3 nucleotides: TGTGCCAGCTCACCCGGGACAGGGGGCTTGGGCAATCAGCCCCAGCATTTT.

Only one count was recorded for this clone. J is TRBJ2-1 and V is TRBV6-5; TRBD1 matches 12 bases. CDR1 is MNHEY and CDR2 is SVGAGI in the germline V gene. The CDR3 has 14 residues. V shed 8 bases, J shed 4 bases, and the junction held 3 bases outside the gene matches. CDR3 bases: TGTGCCAGCCGGGACAGGGGGCTTTACAATGAGCAGTTCTTC. Amino acids: CASRDRGLYNEQFF.

In nucleotides, the CDR3 is TGTGCCAGCAGCTTGCTTCTTGAGGGGGCACGTGGGGAGCTGTTTTTT. It translates to CASSLLLEGARGELFF. This rearrangement joins TRBV5-8 to TRBJ2-2; the match to TRBD1 covers 7 bases. The germline V gene encodes CDR1 SGHTS and CDR2 YDEGEE. J lost 8 bases, V lost 1 base, and 11 bases had no gene match. The CDR3 runs 16 residues.

This chain joins TRBV6-6 and TRBJ1-5, with D possibly matching TRBD1 (6 bases). The CDR3 runs to 17 residues. Germline V gene sequence: CDR1 MNHNY, CDR2 SVGAGI (reference sequence). The V end lost 5 bases, the J end lost 6 bases, and 23 bases lay between the germline ends. This chain's CDR3 is CASSPHPGQDRSQPQHF. The CDR3 nucleotides are TGTGCCAGCAGTCCCCATCCGGGACAAGACCGTTCTCAGCCCCAGCATTTT.